The rows below give T cell receptor beta chains drawn from one sample of a study of OX40 agonist ivuxolimab in advanced cancers. TCRdb keeps only in-frame clones here, not all; method: immunoSEQ multiplex PCR. The data show 40,000 to 60,000 clones, roughly 84% seen once. The sequencing used CD4+ or CD8+ T cells sorted from blood, collected in a trial of the OX40 agonist ivuxolimab. The receptors here all came from an adult with an advanced solid tumor such as melanoma, head and neck, liver or kidney cancer. Both conserved end residues are trimmed from each CDR3.

TRBV7-2	TRBJ2-3	16	ASSQSAFSGAQYGTQY
TRBV6-5	TRBJ1-1	11	ATSLKANTEAF
TRBV5-4	TRBJ1-2	13	ASSLGGQGVYGYT
TRBV7-9	TRBJ2-7	15	ASSPSRGGTGAAEQY
TRBV5-4	TRBJ2-4	14	ASSLWTGGGKNIQY
TRBV5-6	TRBJ2-7	11	ASNTGTTYEQY
TRBV12-5	TRBJ1-5	15	ASGHERDSGNYQPQH
TRBV2	TRBJ2-5	9	ASTTKETQY
TRBV9	TRBJ2-3	14	ASSSQGRAVADTQY
TRBV7-2	TRBJ2-2	10	ASSLAVGELF
TRBV7-3	TRBJ2-3	11	ASSLDSTDTQY
TRBV5-1	TRBJ1-1	12	ASSQRTDRAEAF
TRBV11-3	TRBJ2-7	13	ASSLSQQGSYEQY
TRBV11-2	TRBJ2-5	13	ASSLGLGAQETQY
TRBV11-3	TRBJ2-1	11	ASSLRVNWEQF
TRBV6-4	TRBJ2-5	14	ASSEKGGQLGGAQY
TRBV7-3	TRBJ1-1	12	ASSLTGTEAEAF
TRBV19	TRBJ1-6	12	ASTPGRANSPLH
TRBV2	TRBJ2-2	13	ASSVLGANTGELF
TRBV4-3	TRBJ1-5	11	ASSQESGQPQH
TRBV19	TRBJ2-4	13	ASKASRGSTNIQY
TRBV5-4	TRBJ1-1	12	ASSLLQTNTEAF
TRBV5-5	TRBJ1-1	12	ASSRGYLNTEAF
TRBV7-8	TRBJ1-6	10	ASSLDRGPLH
TRBV11-3	TRBJ2-7	13	ASSFPRTGKYEQY
TRBV7-6	TRBJ2-5	13	ASGNRDRGTETQY
TRBV6-6	TRBJ1-2	11	ASSRGQSYGYT
TRBV6-1	TRBJ1-1	11	ASSEHGGGEAF
TRBV29-1	TRBJ2-7	11	SVEGSYSYEQY
TRBV5-4	TRBJ2-7	11	ASSLEANYEQY
TRBV6-1	TRBJ1-6	12	ASSEIGDNSPLH
TRBV6-6	TRBJ1-6	13	ASSGGAGDNSPLH
TRBV2	TRBJ1-6	11	ASNRWGDSPLH
TRBV7-9	TRBJ1-6	14	ASSPRAGQGNSPLH
TRBV6-5	TRBJ1-6	12	ASTGGVYNSPLH
TRBV19	TRBJ1-3	12	ASARGGSGNTIY
TRBV5-4	TRBJ1-1	13	ASSFEGPRWTEAF
TRBV5-4	TRBJ1-1	12	ASSRDRGYTEAF
TRBV5-6	TRBJ1-3	12	ASSSAPSGNTIY
TRBV6-6	TRBJ2-3	10	ASSYSDGPQY
TRBV7-3	TRBJ2-2	15	ASSPMLDSANTGELF
TRBV25-1	TRBJ2-2	14	ASSSRGGPGTGELF
TRBV7-2	TRBJ2-7	10	ASSLEIGEQY
TRBV6-1	TRBJ2-7	13	ASSEGTTGIYEQY
TRBV5-4	TRBJ2-7	13	ASSGGTISSYEQY